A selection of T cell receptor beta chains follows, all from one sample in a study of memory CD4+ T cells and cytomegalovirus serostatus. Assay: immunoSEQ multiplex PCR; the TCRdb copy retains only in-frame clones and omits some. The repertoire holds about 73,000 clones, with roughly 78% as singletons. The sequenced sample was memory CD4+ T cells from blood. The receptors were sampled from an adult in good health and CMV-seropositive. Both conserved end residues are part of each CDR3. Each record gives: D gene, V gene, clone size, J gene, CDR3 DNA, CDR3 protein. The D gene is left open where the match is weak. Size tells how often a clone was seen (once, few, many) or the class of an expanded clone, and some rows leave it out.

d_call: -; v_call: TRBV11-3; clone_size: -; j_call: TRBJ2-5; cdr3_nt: TGTGCCAGCACCCCAGGAGGAGGGGTAGGAGAGACCCAGTACTTC; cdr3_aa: CASTPGGGVGETQYF
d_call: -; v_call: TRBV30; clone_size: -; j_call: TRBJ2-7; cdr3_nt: TGTGCCTGGAGTGTGGGTACCGACGGTGCCTACGAGCAGTACTTC; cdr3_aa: CAWSVGTDGAYEQYF
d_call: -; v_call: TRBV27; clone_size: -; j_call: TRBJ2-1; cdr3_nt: TGTGCCAGCAGTTTATTCGGGACCTTCGACAATGAGCAGTTCTTC; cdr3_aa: CASSLFGTFDNEQFF
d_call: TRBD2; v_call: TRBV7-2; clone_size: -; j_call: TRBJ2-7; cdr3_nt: TGTGCCAGCAGCCGGGGGTTCGCGGGGGGTCCCTACGAGCAGTACTTC; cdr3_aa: CASSRGFAGGPYEQYF
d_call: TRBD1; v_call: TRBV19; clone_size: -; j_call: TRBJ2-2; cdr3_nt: TGTGCCAGTAGCAAACGAGGGACAGGCTACACCGGGGAGCTGTTTTTT; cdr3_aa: CASSKRGTGYTGELFF
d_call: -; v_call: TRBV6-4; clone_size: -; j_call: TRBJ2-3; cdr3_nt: TGTGCCAGCACTCCTGTCGCGGGGTTTACTAGCACAGATACGCAGTATTTT; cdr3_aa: CASTPVAGFTSTDTQYF
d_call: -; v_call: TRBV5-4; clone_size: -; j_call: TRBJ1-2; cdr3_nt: TGTGCCAGCAGCTTGGGGGTGGATGGGTCCCACACACTTAACTATGGCTACACCTTC; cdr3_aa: CASSLGVDGSHTLNYGYTF
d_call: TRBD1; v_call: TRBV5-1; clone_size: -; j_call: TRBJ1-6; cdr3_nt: TGCGCCAGCAGCTTGGACGGGACAGGGTATAATTCACCCCTCCACTTT; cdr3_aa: CASSLDGTGYNSPLHF
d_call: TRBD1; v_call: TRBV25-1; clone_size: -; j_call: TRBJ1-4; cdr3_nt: TGTGCCAGCAGTTACAGGGGTGGGACTAATGAAAAACTGTTTTTT; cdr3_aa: CASSYRGGTNEKLFF
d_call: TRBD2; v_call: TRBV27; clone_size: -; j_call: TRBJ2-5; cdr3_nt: TGTGCCAGCACCTCCCTAGCGGGAGGAGAGACCCAGTACTTC; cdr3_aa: CASTSLAGGETQYF
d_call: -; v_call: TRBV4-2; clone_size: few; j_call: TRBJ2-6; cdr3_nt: TGTGCCAGCAGCCAACAGGCGAGCTCTGGGGCCAACGTCCTGACTTTC; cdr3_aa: CASSQQASSGANVLTF
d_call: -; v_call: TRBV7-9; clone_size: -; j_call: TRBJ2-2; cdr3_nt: TGTGCCAGCAGCTTAGGGGGGGACAACGGGGAGCTGTTTTTT; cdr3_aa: CASSLGGDNGELFF
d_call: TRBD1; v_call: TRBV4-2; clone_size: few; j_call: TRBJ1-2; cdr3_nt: TGTGCCAGCAGCCCCTTGAGACAGGGGGACTATGGCTACACCTTC; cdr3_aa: CASSPLRQGDYGYTF
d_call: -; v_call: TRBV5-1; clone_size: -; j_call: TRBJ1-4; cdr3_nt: TGCGCCAGCAGCGCCGGGACGACGGGGGGGGAAAAACTGTTTTTT; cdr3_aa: CASSAGTTGGEKLFF
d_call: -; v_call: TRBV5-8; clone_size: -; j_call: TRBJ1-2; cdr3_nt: TGTGCCAGCAGCTTGAACCAGGGCTATGGCTACACCTTC; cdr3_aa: CASSLNQGYGYTF
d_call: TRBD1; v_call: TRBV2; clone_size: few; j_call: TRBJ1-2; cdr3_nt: TGTGCCAGCCGCTCCCCCCTCGGGGCCGGGACAGAGGATGGCTACACCTTC; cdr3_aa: CASRSPLGAGTEDGYTF
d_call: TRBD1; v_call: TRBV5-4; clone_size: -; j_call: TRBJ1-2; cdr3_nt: TGTGCCAGCAGCCCTGACAGGGTTGATGGCTACACCTTC; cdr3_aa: CASSPDRVDGYTF
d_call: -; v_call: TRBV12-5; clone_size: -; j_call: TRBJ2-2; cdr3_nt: TGTGCTAGTGGTTTGGCGTCAGACAGGGCGGGGACCGGGGAGCTGTTTTTT; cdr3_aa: CASGLASDRAGTGELFF
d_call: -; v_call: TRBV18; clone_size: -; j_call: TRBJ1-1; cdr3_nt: TGTGCCAGCTCAGGGGGTGCGAGGAACACTGAAGCTTTCTTT; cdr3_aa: CASSGGARNTEAFF
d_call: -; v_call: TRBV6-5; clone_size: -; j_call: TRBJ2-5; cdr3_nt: TGTGCCAGCACCCCCGGGACATCCAAAGAGACCCAGTACTTC; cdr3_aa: CASTPGTSKETQYF
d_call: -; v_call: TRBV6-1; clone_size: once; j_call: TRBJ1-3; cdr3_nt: TGTGCCAGCAGTGAAAATGGAAACACCATATATTTT; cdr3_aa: CASSENGNTIYF
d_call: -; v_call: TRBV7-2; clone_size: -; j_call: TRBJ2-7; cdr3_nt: TGTGCCAGCAGGGCCGGGGACAACCACGAGCAGTACTTC; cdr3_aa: CASRAGDNHEQYF